These 20 T cell receptor beta chains were sequenced from one sample in a study of vaccination and CD4 T cells after COVID-19. Treatment: approximately nine-day PBMC culture with coronavirus spike peptide pools or control peptides (ViraFEST assay). These receptors' targets are unknown. Cultured CD4+ T-cell DNA underwent Oncomine TCR Beta short-read sequencing. A single record per CDR3 protein comes from TCRdb applying MiXCR to the PCR reads. The data contain some 11,000 distinct CDR3 sequences, around 61% of them singletons. Sequencing was performed on CD4+ T cells from blood, cultured in vitro, taken before SARS-CoV-2 vaccination. All receptors derive from a human donor who had recovered from COVID-19.

J is TRBJ1-2 and V is TRBV28; 7 bases match TRBD1. The CDR3 runs 15 residues. In germline, CDR1 is MDHEN, CDR2 SYDVKM. Trimming took 6 bases from V and 0 from J; bases not matched to a gene: 7. CDR3 sequence (DNA): TGTGCCAGCAGCGCACCGACAGGGTCTAACTATGGCTACACCTTC. Its protein product is CASSAPTGSNYGYTF.

The chain uses TRBV7-9 and TRBJ2-4, with 14 bases matching TRBD2. Germline V lookup: CDR1 SEHNR, CDR2 FQNEAQ (reference sequence). This CDR3 is built from 17 residues. V lost 5 bases, J lost 8 bases, and 11 bases stayed unmatched. The chain's CDR3 is CASSPPPGLAGDDIQYF. The CDR3 nucleotides are TGTGCCAGCAGCCCACCGCCGGGACTAGCGGGAGATGACATTCAGTACTTC.

This rearrangement joins TRBV20-1 to TRBJ2-2; 9 nucleotides match TRBD2. Germline V gives CDR1 DFQATT, CDR2 SNEGSKA (reference sequence). CDR3 length: 12 residues. V lost 6 bases and J lost 8; bases outside the gene matches: 4. CDR3 nucleotides: TGCAGTGCCAGGCTAGCGGGAGGGGAGCTGTTTTTT. Translated: CSARLAGGELFF.

The table lists this clonotype with a few counts. J is TRBJ2-7 and V is TRBV20-1; D may be TRBD1 or TRBD2 (5 bases each). This CDR3 is 15 amino acids long. The V end lost 3 bases, the J end lost 0 bases, and 15 bases lay between the germline ends. Per germline, CDR1 DFQATT and CDR2 SNEGSKA (reference sequence). In nucleotides, the CDR3 is TGCAGTGCTAGCTACGTCCGGGGCATCTCCTACGAGCAGTACTTC. This gives the protein CSASYVRGISYEQYF.

The chain employs TRBV2 and TRBJ2-3; D perhaps matches TRBD1 (5 bases). The CDR3 totals 13 residues. The germline CDR1 and CDR2 sequences are SNHLY and FYNNEI. V gave up 8 bases and J gave up 0 bases, with 9 bases separating them. The CDR3, as DNA: TGTGCCAGCGAGCAGGGTAGCACAGATACGCAGTATTTT. It is translated as CASEQGSTDTQYF.

The rearrangement joins TRBV7-8 to TRBJ1-3, with no clear D. V was clipped by 5 bases and J by 0 bases, with 14 bases between them. Germline values: CDR1 SGHVS, CDR2 FQNEAQ. This CDR3 has 16 residues. CDR3 coding DNA: TGTGCCAGCAGCCCCCTTACGCCCGGCTCTGGAAACACCATATATTTT. Translation: CASSPLTPGSGNTIYF.

This clonotype was counted between two and nine times. The chain has TRBV6-5 and TRBJ2-5; 7 bases align to TRBD2. The trim removed 2 bases at V and 0 bases at J, leaving 6 bases unmatched. The CDR3 has 16 amino acids. Germline lookup yields CDR1 MNHEY and CDR2 SVGAGI. The CDR3 loop is CASSYQAGKYQETQYF. CDR3 nucleotide sequence: TGTGCCAGCAGTTACCAAGCGGGAAAGTACCAAGAGACCCAGTACTTC.

J is TRBJ2-7 and V is TRBV4-1; TRBD2 might be the D (5 bases). The CDR3 runs 12 residues. Trimming stripped 1 base from V and 7 bases from J, with 8 bases between. Germline-derived CDR1 and CDR2 are MGHRA and YSYEKL. As DNA, the CDR3 is TGCGCCAGCAGCCAAGTTGAGGGAGAGCAGTACTTC. This gives the protein CASSQVEGEQYF.

CDR3 sequence: CATSDAANPGLAEGEQFF. CDR3 nucleotide sequence: TGTGCCACCAGTGACGCAGCAAACCCCGGACTAGCGGAAGGGGAGCAGTTCTTC. The gene calls are TRBV24-1 and TRBJ2-1, with 10 bases fitting TRBD2. V trimming: 4 bases; J trimming: 10 bases; junction bases outside the gene matches: 18. There are 18 residues in the CDR3. The V gene's germline CDR1 is KGHDR and CDR2 SFDVKD.

This chain joins TRBV19 and TRBJ2-3; perhaps D is TRBD1 or TRBD2 (5 bases each). V was pared by 1 base and J by 4 bases, with 12 bases between. The CDR3 is 15 residues long. The germline V gene encodes CDR1 LNHDA and CDR2 SQIVND (reference sequence). The CDR3 nucleotides read TGTGCCAGTAGTATAGTATTGGGACGACCAGATACGCAGTATTTT. This encodes CASSIVLGRPDTQYF.

This clonotype showed up just a few times. The rearrangement uses TRBV6-2 or TRBV6-3 and TRBJ1-1; 9 nucleotides match TRBD1. After removal of 5 bases from V and 14 bases from J, the junction contained 9 bases not matched to a gene. In germline, CDR1 is MNHEY, CDR2 SVGEGT. This CDR3 is built from 12 residues. This CDR3 reads CASSPPGQGRFF. CDR3 sequence (DNA): TGTGCCAGCAGTCCCCCCGGACAGGGGCGATTCTTT.

The chain carries TRBV9 and TRBJ2-3; 9 positions match TRBD2. Germline-derived CDR1 and CDR2 are SGDLS and YYNGEE. The CDR3 sequence is 20 residues long. V was pared by 4 bases and J by 1 base, with 19 bases of the junction left unmatched. DNA of the CDR3: TGTGCCAGCAGCCCCGGCGGGGGCGGGAGGGTCGGCCTAGGCACAGATACGCAGTATTTT. Its translation is CASSPGGGGRVGLGTDTQYF.

The chain recombines TRBV24-1 with TRBJ2-3; tentatively, D is TRBD1 or TRBD2 (6 bases each). The V gene's germline CDR1 is KGHDR and CDR2 SFDVKD. The CDR3 is 14 residues long. V shed 7 bases and J shed 3 bases, with 13 bases lying between them. DNA of the CDR3: TGTGCCACCAGACAGGGAGGTTTAACAGATACGCAGTATTTT. The encoded protein is CATRQGGLTDTQYF.

The genes are TRBV12-3 or TRBV12-4 and TRBJ2-3; tentative D call: TRBD1 (5 bases). With 3 bases removed from V and 1 base from J, the gap between germline ends came to 8 bases. This CDR3 has 14 amino acids. CDR3 coding DNA: TGTGCCAGCAGTTTTGAAGGGGGCACAGATACGCAGTATTTT. Its translation is CASSFEGGTDTQYF.

This chain joins TRBV5-8 and TRBJ2-3; perhaps D is TRBD1 or TRBD2 (5 bases each). Germline lookup yields CDR1 SGHTS and CDR2 YDEGEE. V was pared by 5 bases and J by 7 bases, with 17 bases between. The CDR3 has 14 amino acids. CDR3 sequence (DNA): TGTGCCAGCAGTAGATTCCCCGGGACGCATACGCAGTATTTT. Residues: CASSRFPGTHTQYF.

This clonotype was picked up a small number of times. This sequence joins TRBV20-1 and TRBJ2-3; TRBD1 or TRBD2 may be the D gene (5 bases each). Germline CDR1 reads DFQATT; CDR2 reads SNEGSKA (reference sequence). The CDR3 has 14 residues. V was trimmed by 6 bases and J by 4 bases, leaving 17 bases between them. CDR3 residues: CSARDPDLPDTQYF. CDR3 sequence (DNA): TGCAGTGCCCGGGACCCCGACCTCCCAGATACGCAGTATTTT.

V is TRBV20-1 and J is TRBJ2-2, with D unresolved. V gave up 2 bases and J gave up 0 bases, with 16 bases separating them. CDR3 length equals 17 residues. Germline V gives CDR1 DFQATT, CDR2 SNEGSKA (reference sequence). CDR3 coding DNA: TGCAGTGCTAGACCCCTTTTGGGGTACGCGAACACCGGGGAGCTGTTTTTT. Translating gives CSARPLLGYANTGELFF.

This clonotype came up a few times. The gene calls are TRBV20-1 and TRBJ2-3; TRBD1 or TRBD2 may be the D gene (5 bases each). Deletions cut 0 bases from V and 4 bases from J, with 14 bases between. CDR3 length: 15 amino acids. Germline V gives CDR1 DFQATT, CDR2 SNEGSKA (reference sequence). The CDR3 coding sequence is TGCAGTGCTAGAGACCAGGGACGGAGGTCAGATACGCAGTATTTT. This codes for CSARDQGRRSDTQYF.

The chain combines TRBV20-1 with TRBJ2-7; 7 nucleotides agree with TRBD1. The CDR3 loop spans 13 amino acids. Trimming at V came to 4 bases and at J to 0 bases, leaving 3 bases not matched to a gene. Germline-derived CDR1 and CDR2 are DFQATT and SNEGSKA (reference sequence). This CDR3 reads CSAIRDSSYEQYF. The CDR3 DNA reads TGCAGTGCTATCCGGGACAGCTCCTACGAGCAGTACTTC.

The chain couples TRBV20-1 to TRBJ1-1; D might be TRBD1 (6 bases). The CDR3 runs 14 residues. Germline CDR1 and CDR2: DFQATT and SNEGSKA (reference sequence). The germline V and J ends were trimmed by 2 bases and 3 bases, with 13 bases remaining between them. CDR3 sequence reads: CSARLTGPDTEAFF. The CDR3 DNA follows: TGCAGTGCTAGATTGACAGGCCCGGACACTGAAGCTTTCTTT.